These 24 T cell receptor beta chains originate from one sample sequenced in a study of cytomegalovirus exposure and HLA in healthy donors. It was with 60 Vbeta and 13 Jbeta primers that the PCR ran. Data came from immunoSEQ multiplex PCR; TCRdb stores just in-frame clones and leaves some out. The data show about 130,000 clones, around 76% seen once. Sequenced input: PBMCs. Receptors originate from a woman aged 50 to 60 in good health and CMV-seronegative.

The chain joins TRBV7-6 to TRBJ1-5; perhaps TRBD1 as D (6 bases). The CDR3 contains 15 residues. Trimming took 5 bases from V and 4 from J, leaving 15 bases between them. CDR1 and CDR2 from the germline V gene are SGHVS and FNYEAQ. CDR3 amino acids: CASSNIGQGNQPQHF. The CDR3, as DNA: TGTGCCAGCAGCAATATCGGTCAGGGGAATCAGCCCCAGCATTTT.

The V call is TRBV7-9, the J call TRBJ1-3; D unclear. Trimming took 7 bases from V and 0 from J, leaving 16 bases between them. Germline CDR1 SEHNR, CDR2 FQNEAQ (reference sequence). The CDR3 totals 16 residues. The CDR3 nucleotides read TGTGCCAGCACCCGAATGGTCGGGAGCTCTGGAAACACCATATATTTT. This translates into CASTRMVGSSGNTIYF. Complete variable domain (other parts from reference TRBV7-9 and TRBJ1-3): DTGVSQNPRHKITKRGQNVTFRCDPISEHNRLYWYRQTLGQGPEFLTYFQNEAQLEKSRLLSDRFSAERPKGSFSTLEIQRTEQGDSAMYLCASTRMVGSSGNTIYFGEGSWLTVV.

The V and J genes are TRBV19 and TRBJ2-1; D possibly corresponds to TRBD1 (6 bases). Looked up from germline, CDR1 is LNHDA and CDR2 is SQIVND (reference sequence). Trimming pared 4 bases from V and 0 bases from J, leaving 13 bases between. This CDR3 contains 16 residues. Here the CDR3 DNA reads TGTGCCAGTAGTAAGGGGGTTCAACTCTCCTACAATGAGCAGTTCTTC. It translates to CASSKGVQLSYNEQFF. Based on the CDR3 plus reference TRBV19 and TRBJ2-1, the full variable domain is DGGITQSPKYLFRKEGQNVTLSCEQNLNHDAMYWYRQDPGQGLRLIYYSQIVNDFQKGDIAEGYSVSREKKESFPLTVTSAQKNPTAFYLCASSKGVQLSYNEQFFGPGTRLTVL.

This chain joins TRBV5-6 and TRBJ2-1; 8 bases map to TRBD1. V shed 10 bases and J 4 bases; nucleotides not matched to a gene: 10. The CDR3 is made up of 14 amino acids. Per the germline V gene, CDR1 is SGHDT and CDR2 is YYEEEE. The CDR3 region has the DNA TGTGCCGCCGAGCCGACAGGGGTATACAATGAGCAGTTCTTC. This encodes CAAEPTGVYNEQFF.

The chain has TRBV18 and TRBJ1-4; D might be TRBD1 (6 bases). The V gene lost 3 bases and the J gene lost 2 bases, with 13 bases spanning the gap. CDR3 length: 16 residues. In germline, CDR1 is KGHSH, CDR2 LQKENI. CDR3 nucleotides: TGTGCCAGCTCACCGTCTACAGGGCCTACTAATGAAAAACTGTTTTTT. It yields the protein CASSPSTGPTNEKLFF.

Concerning this clone itself: One end of the junction is discordant with germline, which a read error may explain. The V gene is TRBV27, the J gene TRBJ1-5; possible D gene TRBD1, 5 bases. CDR1 and CDR2 (germline): MNHEY, SMNVEV (reference sequence). CDR3 length: 14 residues. The CDR3 protein is CASSFGWGRQPQNF. CDR3 nucleotide sequence: TGTGCCAGCAGTTTCGGTTGGGGTCGACAGCCCCAGAATTTT.

The chain uses TRBV19 and TRBJ1-1, with 8 bases identical to TRBD1. V lost 6 bases to trimming and J lost 4 bases; unmatched junction nucleotides: 10. Germline CDR1 reads LNHDA; CDR2 reads SQIVND (reference sequence). The CDR3 is 15 residues long. The CDR3 spells CASSRGRAPSTEAFF. The CDR3 DNA reads as TGTGCCAGTAGCAGGGGGCGCGCCCCGAGCACTGAAGCTTTCTTT.

The V call is TRBV4-2, the J call TRBJ2-1; 9 bases are shared with TRBD2. V lost 4 bases and J lost 5; bases outside the gene matches: 6. The CDR3 totals 15 residues. CDR1 LGHNA and CDR2 YNFKEQ come from the germline V gene. The CDR3, as DNA: TGTGCCAGCAGCCTACCCGGGACTAGCAACAATGAGCAGTTCTTC. Translated, it gives CASSLPGTSNNEQFF.

The chain has TRBV5-1 and TRBJ1-4; 7 bases map to TRBD1. Germline V gene lookup returns CDR1 SGHRS and CDR2 YFSETQ. The CDR3 totals 16 residues. Losses at the gene ends were 0 bases for V and 5 bases for J; bases not matched to a gene: 7. CDR3 nucleotide sequence: TGCGCCAGCAGCTTGGGGGAAGGGGGCCCAAATGAAAAACTGTTTTTT. Its translation is CASSLGEGGPNEKLFF.

This chain joins TRBV30 and TRBJ1-5; D possibly corresponds to TRBD1 (5 bases). Trimming removed 3 bases from V and 2 bases from J, with 14 bases in between. This CDR3 spans 15 amino acids. Germline assignment: CDR1 GTSNPN and CDR2 SVGIG (reference sequence). The CDR3 loop reads CAWSGGLGGNQPQHF. In DNA, the CDR3 is TGTGCCTGGAGCGGGGGATTAGGTGGCAATCAGCCCCAGCATTTT.

About this clone: A read error may produce the germline difference seen at one junction end. This chain uses TRBV7-7 with TRBJ2-1; 7 positions match TRBD1. This CDR3 has 16 residues. Looked up from germline, CDR1 is SSHAT and CDR2 is FNYEAQ (reference sequence). In nucleotides, the CDR3 is TGTGCTAGCAGCACCGGGACAGACCTGCCCTACAATGAGCAGTTCTTC. Protein: CASSTGTDLPYNEQFF.

A single count supports this clone. CDR3 in amino acids: CASSPRQGGYTF. The CDR3 nucleotides read TGTGCCAGCAGCCCTCGACAGGGTGGCTACACCTTC. The chain carries TRBV9 and TRBJ1-2; TRBD1 matches at 7 bases. The CDR3 runs 12 residues. V gave up 4 bases and J gave up 7 bases; unmatched junction bases: 4. Germline CDR1 reads SGDLS; CDR2 reads YYNGEE.

This clone turned up a few times. The chain carries TRBV28 and TRBJ1-1; TRBD1 is a possible D gene (5 bases). The CDR3 covers 12 residues. Trimming removed 3 bases from V and 7 bases from J, with 9 bases in between. CDR1 and CDR2 from the germline V gene are MDHEN and SYDVKM. DNA for the CDR3: TGTGCCAGCAGTTTGGGGGGGGGTGAAGCTTTCTTT. Its translation: CASSLGGGEAFF.

V is TRBV18 and J is TRBJ2-1; D uncertain. Between the trimmed V and J ends, which lost 2 bases and 7 bases, there was a span of 9 bases. The CDR3 is 13 amino acids. The V gene's germline CDR1 is KGHSH and CDR2 LQKENI. CDR3 amino acids: CASSPKTQNEQFF. CDR3 bases: TGTGCCAGCTCACCAAAGACTCAGAATGAGCAGTTCTTC.

The V and J genes are TRBV7-9 and TRBJ2-1, with 9 bases lining up with TRBD2. Germline V gene sequence: CDR1 SEHNR, CDR2 FQNEAQ (reference sequence). Trimming took 6 bases from V and 4 from J; bases not matched to a gene: 10. The CDR3 length is 16 residues. Here the CDR3 reads CASSPTPGLAYNEQFF. The CDR3 region has the DNA TGTGCCAGCAGTCCTACCCCGGGACTAGCATACAATGAGCAGTTCTTC.

J is TRBJ1-2 and V is TRBV9; D not resolved. Trimming removed 4 bases from V and 3 bases from J, with 13 bases in between. CDR1 is SGDLS and CDR2 is YYNGEE in the germline V gene. CDR3 size: 14 residues. CDR3 amino acids: CASSLDLSDYGYTF. DNA for the CDR3: TGTGCCAGCAGCCTAGACCTTTCAGACTATGGCTACACCTTC.

The V gene is TRBV5-1, the J gene TRBJ2-3; 12 bases are a match to TRBD2. Germline V CDR1 and CDR2: SGHRS, YFSETQ. V gave up 2 bases and J gave up 6 bases; unmatched junction bases: 10. The CDR3 loop spans 17 amino acids. CDR3 amino acids: CASSLRLAGALGDTQYF. The CDR3 bases are TGCGCCAGCAGCTTAAGACTAGCGGGAGCTTTGGGGGATACGCAGTATTTT.

This clone was counted once. The rearrangement joins TRBV5-1 to TRBJ1-4, with D possibly TRBD1 on 5 matching bases. The CDR3 is 16 residues long. Germline CDR1 is SGHRS and CDR2 is YFSETQ. Trimming removed 0 bases at V and 7 bases at J, with 16 bases between. CDR3 DNA: TGCGCCAGCAGCTTGGGGACACCCGACCTGGGTGAAAAACTGTTTTTT. Protein sequence: CASSLGTPDLGEKLFF. The whole variable domain, remainder taken from reference TRBV5-1 and TRBJ1-4, is KAGVTQTPRYLIKTRGQQVTLSCSPISGHRSVSWYQQTPGQGLQFLFEYFSETQRNKGNFPGRFSGRQFSNSRSEMNVSTLELGDSALYLCASSLGTPDLGEKLFFGSGTQLSVL.

The V and J genes are TRBV6-4 and TRBJ2-3, with 12 bases identical to TRBD2. With 5 bases clipped from V and 1 base from J, the junction kept 7 bases outside the gene matches. The CDR3 consists of 17 residues. CDR1 is MRHNA, CDR2 SNTAGT, per germline. The CDR3: CASSPTSGSGGTDTQYF. The CDR3 region has the DNA TGTGCCAGCAGTCCGACTAGCGGGAGCGGCGGCACAGATACGCAGTATTTT.

The rearrangement joins TRBV25-1 to TRBJ1-3; 7 nucleotides line up with TRBD1. This CDR3 has 14 amino acids. V gave up 1 base and J gave up 3 bases; unmatched junction bases: 0. Germline CDR1 and CDR2: MGHDK and SYGVNS. In DNA form, the CDR3 reads TGTGCCAGCAGTGAATCAGGGGGTGGAAACACCATATATTTT. This codes for CASSESGGGNTIYF.

The V call is TRBV5-5, the J call TRBJ1-1, with 8 bases matching TRBD1. There are 14 residues in the CDR3. The J segment lost 4 bases and the V segment lost 5 bases, leaving 7 bases of the junction unmatched. From germline, CDR1 is SGHKS and CDR2 YYEKEE (reference sequence). CDR3 DNA: TGTGCCAGCAGTTATACAGGGGGAGGCACTGAAGCTTTCTTT. Translated, it gives CASSYTGGGTEAFF.

The chain has TRBV5-5 and TRBJ1-5, with 9 bases lining up with TRBD1. The CDR3 contains 16 residues. With 4 bases clipped from V and 7 bases from J, the junction kept 12 bases outside the gene matches. Germline-derived CDR1 and CDR2 are SGHKS and YYEKEE (reference sequence). The CDR3 protein is CASSTGTGLSGQPQHF. DNA of the CDR3: TGTGCCAGCAGCACCGGGACAGGGCTATCCGGGCAGCCCCAGCATTTT.

CDR3 sequence: CASSLGWQGNEQFF. DNA for the CDR3: TGTGCCAGCAGCTTAGGATGGCAGGGGAATGAGCAGTTCTTC. The chain links TRBV7-2 to TRBJ2-1; D perhaps matches TRBD1 (6 bases). Trimming shortened V by 1 base and J by 7 bases, and 11 bases separated the two germline ends. The CDR3 sequence is 14 residues long. The V gene's germline CDR1 is SGHTA and CDR2 FQGNSA.

To note about this clone: Mismatch with germline at one junction end may stem from a read error. This rearrangement joins TRBV7-7 to TRBJ2-7; weak D call: TRBD1 (6 bases). The CDR3 covers 14 residues. CDR1 and CDR2 from the germline V gene are SSHAT and FNYEAQ (reference sequence). The CDR3 nucleotides read TGTGCTAGCAGCCCCCTACAGGGCTCCTACGAGCAGTACTTC. The encoded protein is CASSPLQGSYEQYF.